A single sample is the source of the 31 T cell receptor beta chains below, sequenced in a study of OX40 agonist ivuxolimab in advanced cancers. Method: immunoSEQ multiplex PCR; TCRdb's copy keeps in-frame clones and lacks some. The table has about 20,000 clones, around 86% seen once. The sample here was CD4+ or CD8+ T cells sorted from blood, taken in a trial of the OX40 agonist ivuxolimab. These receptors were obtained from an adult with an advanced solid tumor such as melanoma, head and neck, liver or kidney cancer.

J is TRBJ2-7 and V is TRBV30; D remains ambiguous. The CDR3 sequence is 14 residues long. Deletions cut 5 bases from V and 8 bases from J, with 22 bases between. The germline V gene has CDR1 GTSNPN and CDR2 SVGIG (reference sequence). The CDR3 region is CAWAAGPFGSQQYF. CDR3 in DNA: TGTGCCTGGGCGGCTGGCCCTTTCGGGTCCCAGCAGTACTTC.

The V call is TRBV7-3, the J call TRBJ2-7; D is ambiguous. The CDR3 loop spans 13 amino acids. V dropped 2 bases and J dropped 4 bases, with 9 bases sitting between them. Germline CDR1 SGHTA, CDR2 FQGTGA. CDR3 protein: CASSLAPQYEQYF. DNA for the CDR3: TGTGCCAGCAGCTTAGCGCCTCAATACGAGCAGTACTTC. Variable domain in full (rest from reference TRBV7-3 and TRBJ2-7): GAGVSQTPSNKVTEKGKYVELRCDPISGHTALYWYRQSLGQGPEFLIYFQGTGAADDSGLPNDRFFAVRPEGSVSTLKIQRTERGDSAVYLCASSLAPQYEQYFGPGTRLTVT.

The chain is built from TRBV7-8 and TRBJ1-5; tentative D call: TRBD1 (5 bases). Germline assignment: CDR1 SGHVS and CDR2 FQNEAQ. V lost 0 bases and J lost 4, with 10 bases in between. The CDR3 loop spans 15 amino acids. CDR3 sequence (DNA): TGTGCCAGCAGCTTAGCCTGGACACAAAATCAGCCCCAGCATTTT. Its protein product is CASSLAWTQNQPQHF.

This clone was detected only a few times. The CDR3 loop reads CASIVNTEAFF. CDR3 DNA sequence: TGTGCCAGCATTGTGAACACTGAAGCTTTCTTT. This rearrangement joins TRBV2 to TRBJ1-1, with D uncertain. The CDR3 is made up of 11 amino acids. The V gene's germline CDR1 is SNHLY and CDR2 FYNNEI. Trimming cost V 7 bases and J 0 bases, with 3 bases left between them.

The CDR3 loop reads CASSFVSSGSHYNEQFF. The CDR3 region has the DNA TGTGCCAGCAGCTTTGTTTCCAGCGGATCTCACTACAATGAGCAGTTCTTC. V usage is TRBV12-1 and J usage is TRBJ2-1; no DNA check was done on the table's D call, TRBD2. TRBV12-1 is a pseudogene. This CDR3 spans 17 amino acids.

CDR3 sequence: CASSSGGHGYTF. The CDR3 nucleotides read TGCGCCAGCAGTTCAGGGGGTCACGGCTACACCTTC. The chain is built from TRBV5-1 and TRBJ1-2; 7 bases line up with TRBD1. CDR3 length equals 12 residues. The germline V gene encodes CDR1 SGHRS and CDR2 YFSETQ. V shed 5 bases and J 8 bases; nucleotides not matched to a gene: 6.

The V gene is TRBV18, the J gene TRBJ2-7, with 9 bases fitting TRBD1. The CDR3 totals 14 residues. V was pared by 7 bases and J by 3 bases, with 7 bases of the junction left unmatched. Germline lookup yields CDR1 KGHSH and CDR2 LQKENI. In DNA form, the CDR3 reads TGTGCCAGCTGCCCGGACAGGGGATTCTACGAGCAGTACTTC. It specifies CASCPDRGFYEQYF.

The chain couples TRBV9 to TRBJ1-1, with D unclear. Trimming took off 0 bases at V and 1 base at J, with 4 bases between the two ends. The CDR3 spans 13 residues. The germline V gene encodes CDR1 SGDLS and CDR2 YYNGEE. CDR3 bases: TGTGCCAGCAGCGTAGAGTCGAACACTGAAGCTTTCTTT. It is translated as CASSVESNTEAFF.

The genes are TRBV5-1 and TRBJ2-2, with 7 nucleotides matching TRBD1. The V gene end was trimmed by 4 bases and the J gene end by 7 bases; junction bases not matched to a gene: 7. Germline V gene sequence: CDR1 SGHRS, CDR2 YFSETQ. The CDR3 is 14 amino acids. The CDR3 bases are TGCGCCAGCAGCACGACAGGGCAGGGCGGGGAGCTGTTTTTT. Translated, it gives CASSTTGQGGELFF.

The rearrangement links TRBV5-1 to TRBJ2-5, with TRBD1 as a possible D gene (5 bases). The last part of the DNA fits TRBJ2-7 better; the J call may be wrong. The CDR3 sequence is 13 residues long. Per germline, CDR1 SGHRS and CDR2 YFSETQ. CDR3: CASSFPQGDEQYF. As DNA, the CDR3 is TGCGCCAGCAGCTTTCCCCAGGGTGACGAGCAGTACTTC.

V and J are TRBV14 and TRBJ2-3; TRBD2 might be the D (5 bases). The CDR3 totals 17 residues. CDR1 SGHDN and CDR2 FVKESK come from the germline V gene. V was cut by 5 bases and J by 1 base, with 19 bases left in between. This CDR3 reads CASSSARSRRGTDTQYF. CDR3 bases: TGTGCCAGCAGCTCGGCCCGTTCGAGGCGGGGCACAGATACGCAGTATTTT.

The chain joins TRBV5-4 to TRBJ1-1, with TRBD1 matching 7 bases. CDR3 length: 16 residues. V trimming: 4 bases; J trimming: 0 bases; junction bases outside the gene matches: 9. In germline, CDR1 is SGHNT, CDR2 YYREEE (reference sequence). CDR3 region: CASSPRVTGLNTEAFF. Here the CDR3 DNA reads TGTGCCAGCAGCCCCAGAGTGACAGGGCTGAACACTGAAGCTTTCTTT.

CDR3: CASSPLAGGEEQYF. The DNA of the CDR3 is TGTGCCAGCTCACCTCTGGCGGGGGGCGAGGAGCAGTACTTC. The rearrangement joins TRBV18 to TRBJ2-7; TRBD2 matches at 8 bases. J was trimmed by 7 bases and V by 3 bases; bases with no gene match: 8. The CDR3 length is 14 residues. CDR1 KGHSH and CDR2 LQKENI come from the germline V gene. Filled out from reference TRBV18 and TRBJ2-7, the complete variable domain reads NAGVMQNPRHLVRRRGQEARLRCSPMKGHSHVYWYRQLPEEGLKFMVYLQKENIIDESGMPKERFSAEFPKEGPSILRIQQVVRGDSAAYFCASSPLAGGEEQYFGPGTRLTVT.

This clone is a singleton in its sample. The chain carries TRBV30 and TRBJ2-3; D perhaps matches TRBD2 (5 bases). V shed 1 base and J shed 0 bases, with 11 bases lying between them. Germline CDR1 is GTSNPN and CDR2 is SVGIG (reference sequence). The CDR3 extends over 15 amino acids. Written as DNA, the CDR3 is TGTGCCTGGAGTGCCCAGGACTTAAGCACAGATACGCAGTATTTT. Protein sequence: CAWSAQDLSTDTQYF.

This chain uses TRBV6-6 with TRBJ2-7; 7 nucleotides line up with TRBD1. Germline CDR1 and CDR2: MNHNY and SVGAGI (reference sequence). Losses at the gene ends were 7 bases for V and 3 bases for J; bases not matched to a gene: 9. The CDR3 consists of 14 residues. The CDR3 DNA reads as TGTGCCAGCATCCCAGGGGGTGAGGGCTACGAGCAGTACTTC. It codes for CASIPGGEGYEQYF.

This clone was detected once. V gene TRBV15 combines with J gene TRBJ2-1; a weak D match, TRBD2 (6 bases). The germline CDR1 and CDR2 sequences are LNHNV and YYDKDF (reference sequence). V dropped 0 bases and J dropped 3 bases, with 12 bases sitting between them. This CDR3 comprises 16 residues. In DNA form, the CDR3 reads TGTGCCACCAGCAGAGAAAGCCCGGGACTCTACAATGAGCAGTTCTTC. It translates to CATSRESPGLYNEQFF.

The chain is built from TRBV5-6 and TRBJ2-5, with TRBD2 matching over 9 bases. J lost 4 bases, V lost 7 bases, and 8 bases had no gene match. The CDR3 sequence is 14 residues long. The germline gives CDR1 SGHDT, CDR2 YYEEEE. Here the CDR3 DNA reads TGTGCCAGCTCCTTTAGCGGGAGTGGAGAGACCCAGTACTTC. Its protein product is CASSFSGSGETQYF.

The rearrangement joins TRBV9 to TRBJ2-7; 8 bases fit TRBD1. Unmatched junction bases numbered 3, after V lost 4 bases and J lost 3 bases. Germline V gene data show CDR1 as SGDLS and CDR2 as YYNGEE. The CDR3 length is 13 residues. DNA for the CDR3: TGTGCCAGCAGCAGGGGACAGGACTACGAGCAGTACTTC. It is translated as CASSRGQDYEQYF.

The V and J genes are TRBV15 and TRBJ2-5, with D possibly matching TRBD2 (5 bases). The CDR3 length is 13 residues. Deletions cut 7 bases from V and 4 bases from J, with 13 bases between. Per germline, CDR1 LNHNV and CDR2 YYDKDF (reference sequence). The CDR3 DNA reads TGTGCCACCAACCCAGGACTGGTAGAGACCCAGTACTTC. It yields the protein CATNPGLVETQYF.

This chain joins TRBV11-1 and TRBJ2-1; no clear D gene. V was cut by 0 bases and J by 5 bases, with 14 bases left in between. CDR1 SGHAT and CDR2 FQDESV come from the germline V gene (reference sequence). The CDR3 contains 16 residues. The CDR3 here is CASSLARIRLNNEQFF. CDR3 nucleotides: TGTGCCAGCAGCTTAGCGCGGATCAGGTTAAACAATGAGCAGTTCTTC.

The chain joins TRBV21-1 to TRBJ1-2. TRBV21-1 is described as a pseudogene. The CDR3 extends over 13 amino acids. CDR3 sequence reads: CASSPGERDGYTF. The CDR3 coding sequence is TGTGCCAGCAGCCCCGGGGAGAGGGATGGCTACACCTTC.

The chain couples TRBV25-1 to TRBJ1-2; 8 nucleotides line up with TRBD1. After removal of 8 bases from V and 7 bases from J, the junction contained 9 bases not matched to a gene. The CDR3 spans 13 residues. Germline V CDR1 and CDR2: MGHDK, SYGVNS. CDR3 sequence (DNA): TGTGCCAGCCCCCCAGGGGGCCTCTGTGGCTACACCTTC. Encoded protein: CASPPGGLCGYTF.

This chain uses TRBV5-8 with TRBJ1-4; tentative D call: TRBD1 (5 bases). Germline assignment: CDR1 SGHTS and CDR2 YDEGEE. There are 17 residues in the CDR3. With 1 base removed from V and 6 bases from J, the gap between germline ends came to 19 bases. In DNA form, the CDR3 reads TGTGCCAGCAGCTTGATTTCGTCGGCCAGGGTAGATGAAAAACTGTTTTTT. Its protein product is CASSLISSARVDEKLFF.

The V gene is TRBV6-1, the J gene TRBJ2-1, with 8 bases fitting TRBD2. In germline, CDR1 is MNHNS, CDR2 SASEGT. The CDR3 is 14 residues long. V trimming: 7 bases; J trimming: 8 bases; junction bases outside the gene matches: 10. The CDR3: CASTERELRDEQFF. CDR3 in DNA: TGTGCCAGCACGGAGCGGGAGTTGAGGGATGAGCAGTTCTTC.

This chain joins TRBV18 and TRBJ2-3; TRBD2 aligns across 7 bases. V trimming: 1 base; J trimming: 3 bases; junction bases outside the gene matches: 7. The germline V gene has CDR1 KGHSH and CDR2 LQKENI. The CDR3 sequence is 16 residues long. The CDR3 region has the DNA TGTGCCAGCTCACCACGGCCGGCGGGAGTTACAGATACGCAGTATTTT. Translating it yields CASSPRPAGVTDTQYF.

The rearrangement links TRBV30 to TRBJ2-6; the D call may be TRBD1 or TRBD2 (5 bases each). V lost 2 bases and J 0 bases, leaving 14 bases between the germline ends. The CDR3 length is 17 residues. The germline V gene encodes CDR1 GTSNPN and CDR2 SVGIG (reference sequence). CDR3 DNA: TGTGCCTGGAGTAAACGGGACCCACGCTCTGGGGCCAACGTCCTGACTTTC. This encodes CAWSKRDPRSGANVLTF.

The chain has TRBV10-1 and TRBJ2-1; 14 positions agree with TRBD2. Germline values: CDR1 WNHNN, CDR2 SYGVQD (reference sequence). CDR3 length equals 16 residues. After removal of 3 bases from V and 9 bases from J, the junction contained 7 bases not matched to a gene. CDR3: CASSEEGLAGVGEQFF. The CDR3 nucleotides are TGCGCCAGCAGTGAAGAGGGACTAGCGGGAGTGGGTGAGCAGTTCTTC.

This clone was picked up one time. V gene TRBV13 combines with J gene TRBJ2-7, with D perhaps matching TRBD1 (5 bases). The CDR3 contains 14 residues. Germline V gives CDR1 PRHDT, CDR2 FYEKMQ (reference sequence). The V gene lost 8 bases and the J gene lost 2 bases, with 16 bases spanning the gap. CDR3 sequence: CASANPDTPYEQYF. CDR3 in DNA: TGTGCCAGCGCGAACCCGGACACCCCCTACGAGCAGTACTTC.

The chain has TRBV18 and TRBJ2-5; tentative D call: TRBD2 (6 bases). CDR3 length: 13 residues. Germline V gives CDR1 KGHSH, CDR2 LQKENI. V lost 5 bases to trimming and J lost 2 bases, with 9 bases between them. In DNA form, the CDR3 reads TGTGCCAGCTCAGCGGGGAGGCAAGAGACCCAGTACTTC. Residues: CASSAGRQETQYF.

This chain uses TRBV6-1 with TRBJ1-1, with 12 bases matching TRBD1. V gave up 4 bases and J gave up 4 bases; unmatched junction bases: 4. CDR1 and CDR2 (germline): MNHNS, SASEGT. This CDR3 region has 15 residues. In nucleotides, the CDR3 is TGTGCCAGCAGTGTATCGGGACAGGGGGCCACTGAAGCTTTCTTT. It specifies CASSVSGQGATEAFF.

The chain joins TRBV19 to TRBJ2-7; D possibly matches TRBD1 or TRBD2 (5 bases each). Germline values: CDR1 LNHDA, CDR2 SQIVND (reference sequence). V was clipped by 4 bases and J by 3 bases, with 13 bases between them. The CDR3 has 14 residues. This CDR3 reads CASSTGTYVYEQYF. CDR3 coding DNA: TGTGCCAGTAGTACCGGGACGTATGTCTACGAGCAGTACTTC.